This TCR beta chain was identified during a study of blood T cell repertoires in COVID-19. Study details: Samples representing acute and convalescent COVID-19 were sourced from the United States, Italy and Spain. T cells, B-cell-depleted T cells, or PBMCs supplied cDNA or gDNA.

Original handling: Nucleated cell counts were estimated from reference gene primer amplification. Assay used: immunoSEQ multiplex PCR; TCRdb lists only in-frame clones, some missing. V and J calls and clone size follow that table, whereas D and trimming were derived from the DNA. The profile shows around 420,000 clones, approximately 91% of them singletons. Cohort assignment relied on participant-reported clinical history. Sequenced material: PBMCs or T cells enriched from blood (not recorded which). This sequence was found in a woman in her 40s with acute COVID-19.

DNA of the CDR3: TGCGCCAGCAGCCCAGGGACAGGGAGTGAGCAGTACTTC. Protein sequence: CASSPGTGSEQYF. V is TRBV10-1 and J is TRBJ2-7; 9 nucleotides line up with TRBD1. Trimming removed 6 bases from V and 7 bases from J; junction bases left unmatched: 7. CDR1 WNHNN and CDR2 SYGVQD come from the germline V gene (reference sequence). The CDR3 length is 13 residues.